A single sample gave rise to the 4 T cell receptor beta chains below, sequenced in a study of technical replicates of blood from a handful of donors. Here immunoSEQ multiplex PCR was the method, and the copy in TCRdb shows in-frame clones only, minus some. The sample lists some 80,000 clones, approximately 92% occurring once. The specimen sequenced was T cells isolated from PBMCs. The receptor set was obtained from a human donor in good health.

The chain carries TRBV27 and TRBJ2-7; 7 bases are a match to TRBD1. Trimming removed 5 bases from V and 0 bases from J; junction bases left unmatched: 10. The CDR3 is 16 amino acids. The germline gives CDR1 MNHEY, CDR2 SMNVEV (reference sequence). CDR3: CASSKTGIAGSYEQYF. The CDR3 DNA follows: TGTGCCAGCAGTAAGACAGGGATCGCCGGCTCCTACGAGCAGTACTTC.

This clone was seen a single time. This chain uses TRBV5-8 with TRBJ2-7; D may be TRBD1 (6 bases). The CDR3 is made up of 14 amino acids. The germline CDR1 and CDR2 sequences are SGHTS and YDEGEE. V was shortened by 2 bases and J by 3 bases, with 12 bases between the two germline ends. CDR3 amino acids: CASSLVKGDYEQYF. The CDR3 DNA is TGTGCCAGCAGCTTAGTTAAGGGGGACTACGAGCAGTACTTC.

This chain links TRBV7-8 with TRBJ2-7; a weak D match, TRBD1 (5 bases). CDR3 length equals 15 residues. Trimming removed 8 bases from V and 2 bases from J, with 19 bases in between. Germline-derived CDR1 and CDR2 are SGHVS and FQNEAQ. CDR3 DNA sequence: TGTGCCAGCGCCCTAATCCAGGGCACAACCTACGAGCAGTACTTC. The encoded protein is CASALIQGTTYEQYF.

This sequence joins TRBV7-2 and TRBJ1-2; tentatively, D is TRBD1 (6 bases). Germline V gene lookup returns CDR1 SGHTA and CDR2 FQGNSA. The CDR3 covers 13 residues. Trimming pared 8 bases from V and 1 base from J, leaving 11 bases between. Written as DNA, the CDR3 is TGTGCCAGCTCCAACAGGGTTAACTATGGCTACACCTTC. Protein sequence: CASSNRVNYGYTF.